This TCR beta chain was captured by sequencing in a study of radiotherapy plus CTLA-4 blockade in lung cancer. The study treated chemo-refractory metastatic non-small-cell lung cancer patients with focal radiation plus ipilimumab CTLA-4 blockade. Study-wide points: It was early blood T cell clone dynamics, with interferon-beta, that reportedly best predicted response.

Details on this clone: Its antigen is still unknown.

Generated by immunoSEQ multiplex PCR, the TCRdb table keeps only in-frame clones and is missing some. The sample contains about 76,000 clones, approximately 80% of which appear only once. The receptor was derived from a human donor with non-small cell lung cancer who had stable disease on radiotherapy plus ipilimumab. The starting material was peripheral blood, obtained from a patient treated with radiotherapy plus ipilimumab.

The CDR3 DNA is TGCGCCAGCAGCTTGGCCCAATATACGCAGTATTTT. Amino acids: CASSLAQYTQYF. The V and J genes are TRBV5-1 and TRBJ2-3; D not certain. Germline V gives CDR1 SGHRS, CDR2 YFSETQ. The CDR3 runs to 12 residues. Trimming stripped 0 bases from V and 7 bases from J, with 6 bases between.